This TCR beta chain came from a study of cytomegalovirus exposure and HLA in healthy donors. PCR primers comprised 60 Vbeta and 13 Jbeta primers. Clones were sequenced by immunoSEQ multiplex PCR, and TCRdb holds only the in-frame ones, with some missing. The table records about 160,000 clones, around 80% of them present only once. Unmatched junction bases numbered 6, after V lost 5 bases and J lost 8 bases. Germline V lookup: CDR1 MNHNS, CDR2 SASEGT. The CDR3 totals 14 residues. Specimen: PBMCs. The receptor comes from a woman aged 45-65 years in good health and CMV-seropositive. The V call is TRBV6-1, the J call TRBJ1-4; 9 nucleotides line up with TRBD1. CDR3 amino acids: CASSPDRGREKLFF. The CDR3 nucleotides read TGTGCCAGCAGTCCGGACAGGGGTCGGGAAAAACTGTTTTTT.